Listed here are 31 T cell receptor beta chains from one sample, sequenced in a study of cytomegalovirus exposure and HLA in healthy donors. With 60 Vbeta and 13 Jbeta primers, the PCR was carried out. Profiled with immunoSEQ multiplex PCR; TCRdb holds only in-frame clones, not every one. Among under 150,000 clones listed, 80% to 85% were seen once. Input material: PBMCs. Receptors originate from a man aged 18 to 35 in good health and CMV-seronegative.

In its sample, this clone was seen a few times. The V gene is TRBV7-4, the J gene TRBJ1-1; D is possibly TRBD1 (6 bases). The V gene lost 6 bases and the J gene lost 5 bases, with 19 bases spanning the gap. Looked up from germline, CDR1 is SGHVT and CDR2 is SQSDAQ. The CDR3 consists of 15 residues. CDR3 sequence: CASSHFGRGRTEAFF. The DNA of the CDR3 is TGTGCCAGCAGTCATTTTGGCAGGGGACGGACTGAAGCTTTCTTT.

The CDR3 nucleotides read TGTGCCACTCAGGAGGGGAAGATAATCTATGGCTACACCTTC. Amino acids: CATQEGKIIYGYTF. The chain couples TRBV28 to TRBJ1-2; D possibly corresponds to TRBD1 (5 bases). This CDR3 has 14 amino acids. V lost 10 bases and J lost 4, with 19 bases in between. Germline CDR1 and CDR2: MDHEN and SYDVKM.

CDR3 region: CASSDKDRNYGYTF. The CDR3, as DNA: TGTGCCAGCAGCGACAAGGACAGAAACTATGGCTACACCTTC. The chain couples TRBV9 to TRBJ1-2; possibly TRBD1 for D (6 bases). This CDR3 is built from 14 residues. Germline loops: CDR1 SGDLS, CDR2 YYNGEE. Trimming pared 3 bases from V and 2 bases from J, leaving 11 bases between.

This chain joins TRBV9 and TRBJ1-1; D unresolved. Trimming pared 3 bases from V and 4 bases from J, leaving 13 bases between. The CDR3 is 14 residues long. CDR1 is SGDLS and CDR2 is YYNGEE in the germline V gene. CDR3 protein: CASSDDRRGTEAFF. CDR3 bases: TGTGCCAGCAGCGACGACCGGCGGGGCACTGAAGCTTTCTTT.

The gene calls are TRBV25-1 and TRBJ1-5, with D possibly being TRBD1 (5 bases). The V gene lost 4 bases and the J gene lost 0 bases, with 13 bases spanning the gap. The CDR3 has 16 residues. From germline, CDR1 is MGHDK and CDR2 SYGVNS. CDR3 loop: CASSGKTVNSNQPQHF. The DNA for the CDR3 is TGTGCCAGCAGTGGAAAGACAGTGAATAGCAATCAGCCCCAGCATTTT. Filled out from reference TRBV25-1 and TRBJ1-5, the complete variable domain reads EADIYQTPRYLVIGTGKKITLECSQTMGHDKMYWYQQDPGMELHLIHYSYGVNSTEKGDLSSESTVSRIRTEHFPLTLESARPSHTSQYLCASSGKTVNSNQPQHFGDGTRLSIL.

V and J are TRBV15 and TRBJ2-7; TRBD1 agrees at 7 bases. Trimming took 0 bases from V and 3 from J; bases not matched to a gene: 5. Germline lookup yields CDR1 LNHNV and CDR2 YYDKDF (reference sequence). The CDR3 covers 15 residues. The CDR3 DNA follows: TGTGCCACCAGCAGAGAGGGACAGCCGATCTACGAGCAGTACTTC. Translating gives CATSREGQPIYEQYF. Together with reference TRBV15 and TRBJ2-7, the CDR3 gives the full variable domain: DAMVIQNPRYQVTQFGKPVTLSCSQTLNHNVMYWYQQKSSQAPKLLFHYYDKDFNNEADTPDNFQSRRPNTSFCFLDIRSPGLGDTAMYLCATSREGQPIYEQYFGPGTRLTVT.

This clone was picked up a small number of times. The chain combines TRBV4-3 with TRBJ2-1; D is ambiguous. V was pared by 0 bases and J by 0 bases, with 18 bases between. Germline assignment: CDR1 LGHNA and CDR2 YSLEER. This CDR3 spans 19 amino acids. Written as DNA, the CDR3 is TGCGCCAGCAGCCAAGATTATGCCCCCGGGTGGAGCTCCTACAATGAGCAGTTCTTC. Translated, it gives CASSQDYAPGWSSYNEQFF.

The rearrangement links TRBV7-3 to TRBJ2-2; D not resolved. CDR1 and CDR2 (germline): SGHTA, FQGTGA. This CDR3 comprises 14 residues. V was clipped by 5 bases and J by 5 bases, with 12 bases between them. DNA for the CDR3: TGTGCCAGCAGCCCAGGTTCTGGGACCGGGGAGCTGTTTTTT. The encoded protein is CASSPGSGTGELFF.

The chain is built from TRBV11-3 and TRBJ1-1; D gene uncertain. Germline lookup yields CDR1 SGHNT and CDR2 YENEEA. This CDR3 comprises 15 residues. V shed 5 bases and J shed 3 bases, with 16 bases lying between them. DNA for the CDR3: TGTGCCAGCAGCCAAACACTCGTGGGAGACACTGAAGCTTTCTTT. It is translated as CASSQTLVGDTEAFF.

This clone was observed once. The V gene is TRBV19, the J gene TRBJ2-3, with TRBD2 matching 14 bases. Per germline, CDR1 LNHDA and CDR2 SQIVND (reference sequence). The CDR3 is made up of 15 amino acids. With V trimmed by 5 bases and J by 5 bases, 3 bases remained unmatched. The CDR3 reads CASSVTSGGGDTQYF. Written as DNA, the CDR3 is TGTGCCAGTAGTGTGACTAGCGGGGGGGGAGATACGCAGTATTTT. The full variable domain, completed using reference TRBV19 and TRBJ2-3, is DGGITQSPKYLFRKEGQNVTLSCEQNLNHDAMYWYRQDPGQGLRLIYYSQIVNDFQKGDIAEGYSVSREKKESFPLTVTSAQKNPTAFYLCASSVTSGGGDTQYFGPGTRLTVL.

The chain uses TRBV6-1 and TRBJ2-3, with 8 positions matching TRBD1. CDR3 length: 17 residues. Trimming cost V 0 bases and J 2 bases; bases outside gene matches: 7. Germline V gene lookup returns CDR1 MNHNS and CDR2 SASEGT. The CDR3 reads CASSEAVGQGITDTQYF. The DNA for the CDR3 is TGTGCCAGCAGTGAAGCGGTAGGACAGGGTATCACAGATACGCAGTATTTT.

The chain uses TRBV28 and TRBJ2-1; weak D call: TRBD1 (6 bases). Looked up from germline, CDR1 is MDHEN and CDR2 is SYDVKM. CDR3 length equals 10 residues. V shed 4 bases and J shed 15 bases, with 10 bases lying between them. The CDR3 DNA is TGTGCCAGCAGTTCGGGACATACGTTCTTC. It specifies CASSSGHTFF.

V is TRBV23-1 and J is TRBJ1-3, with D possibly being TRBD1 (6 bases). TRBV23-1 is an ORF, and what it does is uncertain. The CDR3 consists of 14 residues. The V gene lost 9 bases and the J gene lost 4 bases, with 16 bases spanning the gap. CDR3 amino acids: CASRKQGTGNTIYF. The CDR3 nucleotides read TGCGCCAGTCGGAAACAGGGTACGGGAAACACCATATATTTT.

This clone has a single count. CDR3 sequence (DNA): TGTGCCAGCAGCGTAAGGCTAGCGGGGGCCGGGGAGCTGTTTTTT. It yields the protein CASSVRLAGAGELFF. V is TRBV9 and J is TRBJ2-2; 10 bases align to TRBD2. V dropped 1 base and J dropped 6; count of bases not matched to a gene: 3. CDR1 and CDR2 (germline): SGDLS, YYNGEE. CDR3 length equals 15 residues.

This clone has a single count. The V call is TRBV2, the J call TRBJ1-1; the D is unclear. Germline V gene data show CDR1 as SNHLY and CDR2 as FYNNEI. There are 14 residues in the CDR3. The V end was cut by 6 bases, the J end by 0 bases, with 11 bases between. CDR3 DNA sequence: TGTGCCAGCAGCGCCGGGGTTATGAACACTGAAGCTTTCTTT. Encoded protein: CASSAGVMNTEAFF.

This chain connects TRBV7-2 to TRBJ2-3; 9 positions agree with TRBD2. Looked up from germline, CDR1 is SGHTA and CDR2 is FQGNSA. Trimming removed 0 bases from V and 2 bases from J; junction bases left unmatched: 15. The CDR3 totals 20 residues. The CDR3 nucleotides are TGTGCCAGCAGCTTAGCTGAGGCGGGGGGGCCTTATGGGTTCACAGATACGCAGTATTTT. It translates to CASSLAEAGGPYGFTDTQYF.

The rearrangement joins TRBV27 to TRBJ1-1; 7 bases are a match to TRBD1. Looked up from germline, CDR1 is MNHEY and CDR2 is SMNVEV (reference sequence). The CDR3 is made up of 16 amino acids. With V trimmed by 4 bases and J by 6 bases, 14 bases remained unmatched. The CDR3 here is CASSSLRTGDLAEAFF. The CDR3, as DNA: TGTGCCAGCAGTTCTCTGAGAACAGGGGACCTGGCTGAAGCTTTCTTT.

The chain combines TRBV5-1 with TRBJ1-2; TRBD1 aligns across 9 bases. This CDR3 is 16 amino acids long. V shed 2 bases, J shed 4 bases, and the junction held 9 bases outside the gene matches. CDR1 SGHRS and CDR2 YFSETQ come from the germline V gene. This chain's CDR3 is CASSLVTGGEGYGYTF. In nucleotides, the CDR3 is TGCGCCAGCAGCTTAGTAACAGGGGGCGAGGGCTATGGCTACACCTTC.

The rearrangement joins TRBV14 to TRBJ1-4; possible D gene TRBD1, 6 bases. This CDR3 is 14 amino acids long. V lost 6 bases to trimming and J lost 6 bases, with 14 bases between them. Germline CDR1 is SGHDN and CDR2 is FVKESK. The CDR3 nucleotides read TGTGCCAGCAGTTATACAGGGTGGGATGAAAAACTGTTTTTT. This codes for CASSYTGWDEKLFF.

The CDR3, as DNA: TGTGCCAGCAGACCCACCCGCGGGATGAACACTGAAGCTTTCTTT. Translated: CASRPTRGMNTEAFF. J is TRBJ1-1 and V is TRBV28; the D is unclear. V lost 6 bases to trimming and J lost 0 bases, with 14 bases between them. Germline CDR1 and CDR2: MDHEN and SYDVKM. The CDR3 runs 15 residues. Based on the CDR3 plus reference TRBV28 and TRBJ1-1, the full variable domain is DVKVTQSSRYLVKRTGEKVFLECVQDMDHENMFWYRQDPGLGLRLIYFSYDVKMKEKGDIPEGYSVSREKKERFSLILESASTNQTSMYLCASRPTRGMNTEAFFGQGTRLTVV.

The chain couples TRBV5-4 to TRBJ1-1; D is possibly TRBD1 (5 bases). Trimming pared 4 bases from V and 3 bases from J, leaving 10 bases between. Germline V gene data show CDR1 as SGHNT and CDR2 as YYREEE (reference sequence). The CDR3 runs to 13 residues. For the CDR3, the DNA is TGTGCCAGCAGCGTGCGGGACGACACTGAAGCTTTCTTT. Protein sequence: CASSVRDDTEAFF.

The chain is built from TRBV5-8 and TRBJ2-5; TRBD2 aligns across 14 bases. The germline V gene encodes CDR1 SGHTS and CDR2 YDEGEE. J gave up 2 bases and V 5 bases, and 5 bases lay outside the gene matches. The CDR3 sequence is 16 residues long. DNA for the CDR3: TGTGCCAGCAGTCGACGACTAGCGGGGGGGCAAGAGACCCAGTACTTC. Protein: CASSRRLAGGQETQYF.

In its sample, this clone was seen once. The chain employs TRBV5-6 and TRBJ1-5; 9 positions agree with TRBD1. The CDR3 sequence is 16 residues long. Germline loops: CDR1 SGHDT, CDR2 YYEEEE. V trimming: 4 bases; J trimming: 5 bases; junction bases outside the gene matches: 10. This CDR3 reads CASSKRSQGAYQPQHF. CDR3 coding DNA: TGTGCCAGCAGCAAACGATCACAGGGGGCGTATCAGCCCCAGCATTTT.

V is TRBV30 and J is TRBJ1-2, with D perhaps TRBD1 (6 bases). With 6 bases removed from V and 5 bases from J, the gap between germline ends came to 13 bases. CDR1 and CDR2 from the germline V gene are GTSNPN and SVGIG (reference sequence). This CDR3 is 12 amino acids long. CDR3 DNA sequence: TGTGCCTGTCAGGGGCTCTCGTATGGCTACACCTTC. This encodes CACQGLSYGYTF.

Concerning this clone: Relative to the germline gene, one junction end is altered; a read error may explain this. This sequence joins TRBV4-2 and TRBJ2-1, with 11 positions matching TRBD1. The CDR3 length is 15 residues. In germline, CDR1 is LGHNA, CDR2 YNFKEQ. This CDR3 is CASSQGTGGGDEQLF. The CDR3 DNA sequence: TGTGCCAGCAGCCAAGGGACAGGGGGCGGCGATGAGCAGCTCTTC.

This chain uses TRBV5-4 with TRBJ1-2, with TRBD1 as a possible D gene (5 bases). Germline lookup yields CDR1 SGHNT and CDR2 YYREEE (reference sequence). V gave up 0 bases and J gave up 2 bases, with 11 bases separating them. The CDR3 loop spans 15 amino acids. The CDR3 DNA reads TGTGCCAGCAGCTTGGAAAGGGGCGCGAACTATGGCTACACCTTC. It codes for CASSLERGANYGYTF. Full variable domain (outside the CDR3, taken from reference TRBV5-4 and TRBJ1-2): ETGVTQSPTHLIKTRGQQVTLRCSSQSGHNTVSWYQQALGQGPQFIFQYYREEENGRGNFPPRFSGLQFPNYSSELNVNALELDDSALYLCASSLERGANYGYTFGSGTRLTVV.

The CDR3 sequence: CASSDSSPGTQYF. CDR3 DNA sequence: TGTGCCAGCAGTGACTCAAGCCCGGGGACGCAGTATTTT. The rearrangement links TRBV6-4 to TRBJ2-3; a weak D match, TRBD2 (5 bases). Germline V lookup: CDR1 MRHNA, CDR2 SNTAGT. The length of the CDR3 is 13 residues. Trimming took off 0 bases at V and 9 bases at J, with 10 bases between the two ends.

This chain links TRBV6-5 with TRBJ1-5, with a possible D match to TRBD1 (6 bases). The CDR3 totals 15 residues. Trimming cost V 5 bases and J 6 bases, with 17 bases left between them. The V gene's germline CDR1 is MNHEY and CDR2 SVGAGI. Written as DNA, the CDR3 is TGTGCCAGCAGTAAGGACAGAAATAAACCTCAGCCCCAGCATTTT. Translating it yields CASSKDRNKPQPQHF.

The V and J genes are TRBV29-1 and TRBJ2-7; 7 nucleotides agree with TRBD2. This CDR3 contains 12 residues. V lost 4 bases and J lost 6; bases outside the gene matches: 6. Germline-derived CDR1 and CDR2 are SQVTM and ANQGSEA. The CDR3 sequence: CSVGTAGAEQYF. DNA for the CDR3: TGCAGCGTTGGGACCGCGGGAGCCGAGCAGTACTTC.

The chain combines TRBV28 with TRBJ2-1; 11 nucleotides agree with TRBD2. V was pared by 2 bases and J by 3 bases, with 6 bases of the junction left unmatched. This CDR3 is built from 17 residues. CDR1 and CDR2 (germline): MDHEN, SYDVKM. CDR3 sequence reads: CASSLVAGGPLYNEQFF. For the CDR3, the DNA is TGTGCCAGCAGTTTAGTAGCGGGGGGGCCGCTCTACAATGAGCAGTTCTTC.

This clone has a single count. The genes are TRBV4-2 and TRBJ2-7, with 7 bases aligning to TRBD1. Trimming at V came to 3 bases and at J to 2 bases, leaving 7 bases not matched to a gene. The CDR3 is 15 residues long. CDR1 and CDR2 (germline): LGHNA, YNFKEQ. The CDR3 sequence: CASSHSGTEAYEQYF. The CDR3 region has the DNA TGTGCCAGCAGCCACTCCGGGACAGAAGCCTACGAGCAGTACTTC.